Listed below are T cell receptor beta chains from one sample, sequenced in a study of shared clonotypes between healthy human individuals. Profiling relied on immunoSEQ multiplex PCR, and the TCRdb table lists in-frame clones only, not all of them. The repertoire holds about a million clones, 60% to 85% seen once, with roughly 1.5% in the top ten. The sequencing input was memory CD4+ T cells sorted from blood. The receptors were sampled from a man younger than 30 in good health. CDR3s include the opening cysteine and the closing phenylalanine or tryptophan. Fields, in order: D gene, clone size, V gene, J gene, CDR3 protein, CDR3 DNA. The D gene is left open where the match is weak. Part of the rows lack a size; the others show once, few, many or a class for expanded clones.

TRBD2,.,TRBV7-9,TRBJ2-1,CASSLADLAGAFGEQFF,TGTGCCAGCAGCTTAGCGGATCTAGCGGGAGCGTTCGGGGAGCAGTTCTTC
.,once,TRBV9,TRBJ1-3,CASSVGFSGNTIYF,TGTGCCAGCAGCGTAGGGTTCTCTGGAAACACCATATATTTT
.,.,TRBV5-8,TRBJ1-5,CASSSGTTGPQHF,TGTGCCAGCAGCTCGGGGACCACGGGGCCCCAGCATTTT
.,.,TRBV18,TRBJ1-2,CASSPTTEGVNYGYTF,TGTGCCAGCTCACCGACGACAGAGGGCGTCAACTATGGCTACACCTTC
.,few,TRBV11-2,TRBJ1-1,CASSPRGGNTEAFF,TGTGCCAGCAGCCCCCGGGGTGGAAACACTGAAGCTTTCTTT
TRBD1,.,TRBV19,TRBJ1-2,CASRQTGAGYGYTF,TGTGCCAGTAGGCAGACAGGGGCCGGCTATGGCTACACCTTC
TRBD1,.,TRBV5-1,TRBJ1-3,CASSLVGQGPGNTIYF,TGCGCCAGCAGCTTGGTCGGACAGGGCCCCGGAAACACCATATATTTT
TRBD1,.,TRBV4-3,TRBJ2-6,CASSQVGQGFANVLTF,TGCGCCAGCAGCCAAGTGGGACAGGGGTTTGCCAACGTCCTGACTTTC
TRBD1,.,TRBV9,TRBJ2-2,CASSPRQGTTGELFF,TGTGCCAGCAGCCCTCGACAGGGGACCACCGGGGAGCTGTTTTTT
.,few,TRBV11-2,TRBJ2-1,CASSLNTDSEQFF,TGTGCCAGCAGCTTAAATACGGACTCCGAGCAGTTCTTC